This TCR beta chain was obtained from a study of T cell responses to AZD1222 COVID-19 vaccine. Trimming left V 1 base short and J 9 bases short, with 19 bases between. The CDR3 runs to 16 residues. Germline-derived CDR1 and CDR2 are LNHDA and SQIVND (reference sequence). TCRdb keeps only in-frame clones here, not all; method: immunoSEQ multiplex PCR. The data hold roughly 99,000 clones, with around 92% observed a single time. The chain is built from TRBV19 and TRBJ2-1; maybe TRBD2 (6 bases). The TCR comes from an adult in good health. Material: peripheral blood, obtained on day 0 of AZD1222 vaccination. Here the CDR3 reads CASSIGAGPVRGEQFF. The CDR3 DNA reads as TGTGCCAGTAGTATAGGCGCGGGGCCCGTGAGGGGTGAGCAGTTCTTC.